These 20 T cell receptor beta chains share one sample of origin, sequenced in a study of regulatory T cells in long-lasting Graves disease. Assembly of TCR beta libraries relied on iRepertoire HTBI primers together with Arm-PCR of CDR3 regions. TCRdb called the multiplex PCR reads again in MiXCR, with one record for every CDR3 protein. Here the sample spans some 500,000 distinct CDR3 sequences, about 13% being singletons. Time point of the sample: newly diagnosed GD, antithyroid drugs for less than 3 months. PBMC-derived RNA was used for the TCR library. The same sample was also used in a study of T cells in Graves' hyperthyroidism and ophthalmopathy.

The sample was peripheral blood mononuclear cells (PBMCs), taken at new diagnosis, from a patient treated with antithyroid drugs. Source of these receptors: a man aged 25 to 40 with Graves disease.

This clonotype was counted many times. The chain is built from TRBV27 and TRBJ2-1; 9 bases map to TRBD2. CDR3 size: 15 residues. Trimming at V came to 3 bases and at J to 5 bases, leaving 5 bases not matched to a gene. Germline loops: CDR1 MNHEY, CDR2 SMNVEV (reference sequence). The CDR3 spells CASSFRASGDNEQFF. As DNA, the CDR3 is TGTGCCAGCAGTTTTCGGGCTAGCGGGGACAATGAGCAGTTCTTC.

This clonotype has at least ten counts. The chain is built from TRBV24-1 and TRBJ2-2; 9 bases agree with TRBD2. The CDR3 loop spans 17 amino acids. Trimming took 4 bases from V and 4 from J; bases not matched to a gene: 9. Germline lookup yields CDR1 KGHDR and CDR2 SFDVKD. The CDR3 spells CATSDLAGKPGTGELFF. CDR3 nucleotide sequence: TGTGCCACCAGTGACCTAGCGGGAAAACCGGGCACCGGGGAGCTGTTTTTT.

This clonotype has ten or more counts. This chain connects TRBV24-1 to TRBJ1-1; the D gene is possibly TRBD1 (5 bases). This CDR3 is 15 amino acids long. The ends were cut back, 6 bases at V and 5 bases at J, with 18 bases in the middle. CDR1 is KGHDR and CDR2 is SFDVKD in the germline V gene. CDR3 nucleotide sequence: TGTGCCACCAGTCCGGGACCGGGGGTCGGAACTGAAGCTTTCTTT. As protein: CATSPGPGVGTEAFF.

A note on this clonotype: This may come from a read error, since a much larger clone is one base off. The chain employs TRBV30 and TRBJ2-7; TRBD1 is a possible D gene (5 bases). CDR1 and CDR2 from the germline V gene are GTSNPN and SVGIG (reference sequence). CDR3 length: 15 residues. Trimming took 6 bases from V and 0 from J, leaving 18 bases between them. As DNA, the CDR3 is TGTGCCTGTAAACAGGAGCACTCCAGCTCCTACGAGCAGTACTTC. Its translation is CACKQEHSSSYEQYF. The full variable domain, in which reference TRBV30 and TRBJ2-7 provide the parts outside the CDR3, is SQTIHQWPATLVQPVGSPLSLECTVEGTSNPNLYWYRQAAGRGLQLLFYSVGIGQISSEVPQNLSASRPQDRQFILSSKKLLLSDSGFYLCACKQEHSSSYEQYFGPGTRLTVT.

This clonotype has only a few counts. V usage is TRBV30 and J usage is TRBJ1-5, with D unresolved. The CDR3 has 15 amino acids. CDR1 and CDR2 (germline): GTSNPN, SVGIG (reference sequence). Trimming removed 2 bases from V and 4 bases from J, with 15 bases in between. This CDR3 is CAWSRVEGLNQPQHF. DNA for the CDR3: TGTGCCTGGAGTAGGGTTGAGGGCTTGAATCAGCCCCAGCATTTT.

This clonotype has at least ten counts. The rearrangement uses TRBV2 and TRBJ2-1, with no clear D. The germline V gene encodes CDR1 SNHLY and CDR2 FYNNEI. The CDR3 runs 12 residues. V lost 10 bases and J lost 5, with 12 bases in between. The CDR3 protein is CATYTAHNEQFF. The CDR3 region has the DNA TGTGCCACCTACACGGCCCACAATGAGCAGTTCTTC.

This clonotype was counted only a few times. The junction and the germline gene differ at one end; a read error may be behind it. The chain recombines TRBV24-1 with TRBJ1-1; TRBD1 matches 7 bases. CDR3 length: 13 amino acids. The germline gives CDR1 KGHDR, CDR2 SFDVKD. This CDR3 reads CTTSDLDRVGAFF. CDR3 in DNA: TGTACCACCAGTGATCTTGACAGGGTCGGAGCTTTCTTT.

This clonotype showed up just a few times. A much more abundant neighbour one base away suggests this may be a read error. The rearrangement uses TRBV7-3 and TRBJ2-3; tentative D call: TRBD2 (5 bases). CDR1 is SGHTA, CDR2 FQGTGA, per germline. The CDR3 runs to 14 residues. CDR3 in DNA: TGTGCCAACAGCATCCGGGGTAGCGCAGATACGCAGTATTTT. This sequence encodes CANSIRGSADTQYF.

This clonotype was detected once. The rearrangement uses TRBV4-1 and TRBJ2-5; possible D gene TRBD1, 7 bases. This CDR3 comprises 18 residues. V lost 1 base to trimming and J lost 4 bases, with 22 bases between them. Looked up from germline, CDR1 is MGHRA and CDR2 is YSYEKL. CDR3 DNA sequence: TGCGCCAGCAGCCAAGGGAGGGCCCCGACAGGGAATGGAGAGACCCAGTACTTC. Translating gives CASSQGRAPTGNGETQYF.

The chain links TRBV19 to TRBJ1-3, with D maybe TRBD1 (6 bases). The CDR3 runs 15 residues. Germline V gives CDR1 LNHDA, CDR2 SQIVND (reference sequence). The germline V and J ends were trimmed by 6 bases and 0 bases, with 12 bases remaining between them. The CDR3, as DNA: TGTGCCAGTAGAGGGGGTTCGGGCTCTGGAAACACCATATATTTT. This translates into CASRGGSGSGNTIYF.

This clonotype has ten or more counts. This rearrangement joins TRBV11-2 to TRBJ2-2, with TRBD1 matching over 8 bases. The CDR3 length is 14 residues. Germline V gene sequence: CDR1 SGHAT, CDR2 FQNNGV. V gave up 4 bases and J gave up 5 bases; unmatched junction bases: 3. The CDR3 is CASSWTGLTGELFF. CDR3 bases: TGTGCCAGCAGCTGGACAGGGCTGACCGGGGAGCTGTTTTTT.

This clonotype appeared once. The CDR3 bases are TGTGCCAGCACTACCCGCGCAGATACGCAGTATTTT. Translated, it gives CASTTRADTQYF. The gene calls are TRBV12-3 or TRBV12-4 and TRBJ2-3; D ambiguous. V was clipped by 7 bases and J by 4 bases, with 9 bases between them. This CDR3 comprises 12 residues.

This clonotype was counted ten times or more. The chain uses TRBV6-9 and TRBJ2-7; D is perhaps TRBD1 (6 bases). The CDR3 extends over 16 amino acids. V dropped 4 bases and J dropped 2 bases, with 18 bases sitting between them. Germline CDR1 reads MNHGY; CDR2 reads SVAAGI. The DNA of the CDR3 is TGTGCCAGCAGTTCGCTCCGACAGGCGGTTACCTACGAGCAGTACTTC. Translation: CASSSLRQAVTYEQYF.

The CDR3 DNA follows: TGTGCCATCAGAGCCGGGACAGGGGGATACGAGCAGTACTTC. Translation: CAIRAGTGGYEQYF. This chain joins TRBV10-3 and TRBJ2-7; 11 nucleotides align to TRBD1. The germline gives CDR1 ENHRY, CDR2 SYGVKD. The CDR3 covers 14 residues. V dropped 6 bases and J dropped 4; count of bases not matched to a gene: 5.

This clonotype was recorded at least ten times. This chain joins TRBV5-1 and TRBJ2-3; either TRBD1 or TRBD2 may supply D (5 bases each). The V and J ends lost 7 bases and 0 bases respectively, with 6 bases between them. In germline, CDR1 is SGHRS, CDR2 YFSETQ. CDR3 size: 12 residues. The DNA for the CDR3 is TGCGCCAGCCGGGACAGCACAGATACGCAGTATTTT. Protein: CASRDSTDTQYF. The full variable domain, in which reference TRBV5-1 and TRBJ2-3 provide the parts outside the CDR3, is KAGVTQTPRYLIKTRGQQVTLSCSPISGHRSVSWYQQTPGQGLQFLFEYFSETQRNKGNFPGRFSGRQFSNSRSEMNVSTLELGDSALYLCASRDSTDTQYFGPGTRLTVL.

This clonotype was seen many times. The junction departs from germline at one end; a sequencing error may be responsible. The chain recombines TRBV7-7 with TRBJ2-7; TRBD1 might be the D (8 bases). The CDR3 runs 13 residues. Germline V lookup: CDR1 SSHAT, CDR2 FNYEAQ (reference sequence). The CDR3 sequence: CASSGKQGGEQYF. The CDR3 DNA sequence: TGTGCTAGCAGCGGGAAACAGGGGGGCGAGCAGTACTTC. The full variable domain, rest sourced from reference TRBV7-7 and TRBJ2-7, is GAGVSQSPRYKVTKRGQDVTLRCDPISSHATLYWYQQALGQGPEFLTYFNYEAQPDKSGLPSDRFSAERPEGSISTLTIQRTEQRDSAMYRCASSGKQGGEQYFGPGTRLTVT.

The chain carries TRBV29-1 and TRBJ2-2; 8 nucleotides match TRBD2. This CDR3 contains 14 residues. Trimming at V came to 2 bases and at J to 9 bases, leaving 8 bases not matched to a gene. The germline CDR1 and CDR2 sequences are SQVTM and ANQGSEA. The CDR3 bases are TGCAGCGTTGAAACTAGCGGACCGGCCCGGGAGCTGTTTTTT. Amino acid sequence: CSVETSGPARELFF.

V gene TRBV15 combines with J gene TRBJ2-7, with 15 bases matching TRBD2. The germline V gene encodes CDR1 LNHNV and CDR2 YYDKDF (reference sequence). With V trimmed by 4 bases and J by 8 bases, 18 bases remained unmatched. The CDR3 runs 19 residues. The CDR3: CATSKEPGLAGGPSGQQYF. CDR3 bases: TGTGCCACCAGCAAGGAACCGGGACTAGCGGGAGGCCCCTCCGGGCAGCAGTACTTC.

This clonotype was counted at least ten times. The junction departs from the called germline gene at one end, perhaps through a read error. The chain has TRBV5-1 and TRBJ2-7, with a weak D call TRBD1 (6 bases). The CDR3 is 13 amino acids. The germline V gene encodes CDR1 SGHRS and CDR2 YFSETQ. CDR3 nucleotides: TGTGCCAGCAGCTGGGGGCCGTCCTACGAGCAGTACTTC. Its translation: CASSWGPSYEQYF.

In its sample, this clonotype was seen a few times. The rearrangement joins TRBV4-1 to TRBJ2-4; 8 bases agree with TRBD1. Germline V gene data show CDR1 as MGHRA and CDR2 as YSYEKL. The CDR3 sequence is 15 residues long. V dropped 1 base and J dropped 8; count of bases not matched to a gene: 7. CDR3 amino acids: CASSQADRGSDIQYF. Here the CDR3 DNA reads TGCGCCAGCAGCCAAGCAGACAGGGGTTCGGACATTCAGTACTTC.